The clone carrying this TCR beta chain was counted a few times. The V and J ends lost 5 bases and 0 bases, in that order; junction bases with no gene match: 16. In germline, CDR1 is MDHEN, CDR2 SYDVKM. The CDR3 consists of 19 residues. Some clones are missing from TCRdb's copy, which holds only in-frame ones; the method was immunoSEQ multiplex PCR. This table holds approximately 99,000 clones, 70% to 85% found once. The data were taken from a study of control samples from healthy donors and cancer patients. Input material: blood. The receptor's source is a man aged 18-30 years in good health. This chain connects TRBV28 to TRBJ2-4, with 7 bases matching TRBD2. The CDR3 here is CASSRLRAGDVIAKNIQYF. Here the CDR3 DNA reads TGTGCCAGCAGTCGACTCCGGGCGGGGGACGTAATAGCCAAAAACATTCAGTACTTC.